The T cell receptor (beta chain) described here comes from a study of blood T cell repertoires in COVID-19. V lost 0 bases, J lost 5 bases, and 16 bases lay in between. CDR1 is MNHEY, CDR2 SVGAGI, per germline. This CDR3 is built from 16 residues. The table came from immunoSEQ multiplex PCR; TCRdb's copy has only in-frame clones and leaves some out. The table records approximately 38,000 clones, roughly 89% of them present only once. The TCR originated in a human donor in a cohort sampled during active COVID-19. The V and J genes are TRBV6-5 and TRBJ2-5; maybe TRBD2 (5 bases). Sequencing used peripheral blood. CDR3: CASSYSSILAGETQYF. CDR3 coding DNA: TGTGCCAGCAGTTACTCGTCTATCCTAGCTGGGGAGACCCAGTACTTC.